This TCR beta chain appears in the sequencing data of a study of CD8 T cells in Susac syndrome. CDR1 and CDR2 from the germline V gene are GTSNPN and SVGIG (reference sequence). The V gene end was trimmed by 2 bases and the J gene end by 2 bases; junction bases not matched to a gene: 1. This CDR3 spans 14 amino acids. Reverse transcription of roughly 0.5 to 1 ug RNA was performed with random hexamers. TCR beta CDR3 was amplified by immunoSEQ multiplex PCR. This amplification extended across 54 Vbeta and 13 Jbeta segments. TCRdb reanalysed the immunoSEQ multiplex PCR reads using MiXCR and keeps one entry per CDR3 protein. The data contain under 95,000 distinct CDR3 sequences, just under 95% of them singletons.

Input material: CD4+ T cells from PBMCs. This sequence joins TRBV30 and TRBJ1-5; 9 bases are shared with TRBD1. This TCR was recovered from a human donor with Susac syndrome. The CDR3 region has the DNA TGTGCCTGGAGTCGACAGGGGGGCAATCAGCCCCAGCATTTT. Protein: CAWSRQGGNQPQHF.